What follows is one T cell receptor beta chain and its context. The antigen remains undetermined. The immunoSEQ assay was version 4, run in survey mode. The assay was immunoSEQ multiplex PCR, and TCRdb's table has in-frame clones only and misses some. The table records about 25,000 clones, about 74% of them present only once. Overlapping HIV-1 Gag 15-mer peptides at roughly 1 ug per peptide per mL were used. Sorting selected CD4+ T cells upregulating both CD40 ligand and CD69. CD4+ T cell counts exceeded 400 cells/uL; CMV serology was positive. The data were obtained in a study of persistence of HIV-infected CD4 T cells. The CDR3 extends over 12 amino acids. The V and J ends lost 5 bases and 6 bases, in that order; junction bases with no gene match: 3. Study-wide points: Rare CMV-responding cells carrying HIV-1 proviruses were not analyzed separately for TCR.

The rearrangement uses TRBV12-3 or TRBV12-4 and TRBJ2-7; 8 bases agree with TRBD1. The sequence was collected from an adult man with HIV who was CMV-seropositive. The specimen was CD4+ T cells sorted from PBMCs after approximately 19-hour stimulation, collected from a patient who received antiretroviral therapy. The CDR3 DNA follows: TGTGCCAGCAGTCGACAGGGGTCCGAGCAGTACTTC. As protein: CASSRQGSEQYF.